This T cell receptor beta chain was identified in a study of siplizumab effects on memory and regulatory T cells. In its sample, this clone was seen a few times. Antigen specificity is unknown. General study points: Naive T cells seemed more diverse than memory cells and seemed major alloresponse contributors. Proliferating siplizumab-culture Tregs lacked confirmation of suppressive function. Siplizumab significantly brought down the alloreactive sequences that trace back to unstimulated CD4+ memory cells. Where siplizumab was present, mappable alloreactive CD4+ clones averaged roughly 66% Treg-derived, compared with 26.9% in controls.

The protocol was immunoSEQ multiplex PCR, while the TCRdb copy is restricted to in-frame clones and leaves out a portion. The sample has fewer than 70,000 clones, over 80% seen once. This CDR3 comprises 14 residues. The J segment lost 4 bases and the V segment lost 4 bases, leaving 4 bases of the junction unmatched. Germline-derived CDR1 and CDR2 are SGHTA and FQGTGA. The V call is TRBV7-3, the J call TRBJ1-5, with 7 nucleotides matching TRBD1. This TCR derives from a human donor in good health. Sequenced material: Tregs sorted from blood. The CDR3 here is CASSSGTENQPQHF. The CDR3 coding sequence is TGTGCCAGCAGCTCCGGGACAGAGAATCAGCCCCAGCATTTT.